The 16 T cell receptor beta chains below all came from one sample that was sequenced in a study of control samples from healthy donors and cancer patients. Assay used: immunoSEQ multiplex PCR; TCRdb lists only in-frame clones, some missing. Altogether some 150,000 clones are present, roughly nine tenths being singletons, with the ten largest covering approximately 7%. The material sequenced was blood. The source of these receptors is a man aged 18 to 29 in good health.

V is TRBV24-1 and J is TRBJ1-2; D remains ambiguous. Germline V CDR1 and CDR2: KGHDR, SFDVKD. The V gene lost 0 bases and the J gene lost 6 bases, with 1 base spanning the gap. The CDR3 has 11 residues. The CDR3 spells CATSDLNGYTF. CDR3 bases: TGTGCCACCAGTGATTTGAATGGCTACACCTTC.

The chain couples TRBV3-1 (or the pseudogene TRBV3-2) to TRBJ2-7; no reliable D call. Trimming took off 0 bases at V and 6 bases at J, with 6 bases between the two ends. CDR1 and CDR2 (germline): LGHDT, YNNKEL (reference sequence). There are 12 residues in the CDR3. CDR3: CASSQEGREQYF. For the CDR3, the DNA is TGTGCCAGCAGCCAAGAAGGTCGCGAGCAGTACTTC.

J is TRBJ2-3 and V is TRBV5-5, with D perhaps matching TRBD2 (7 bases). This CDR3 spans 15 amino acids. Trimming left V 4 bases short and J 2 bases short, with 14 bases between. Germline V gives CDR1 SGHKS, CDR2 YYEKEE (reference sequence). The CDR3 spells CASSRPGGPTDTQYF. The CDR3 nucleotides read TGTGCCAGCAGCCGCCCGGGGGGCCCCACAGATACGCAGTATTTT.

The chain is built from TRBV19 and TRBJ2-1, with a tentative D call TRBD1 (5 bases). Trimming took 3 bases from V and 0 from J, leaving 12 bases between them. This CDR3 has 16 residues. Per germline, CDR1 LNHDA and CDR2 SQIVND (reference sequence). Here the CDR3 reads CASSMGQVPSYNEQFF. CDR3 DNA: TGTGCCAGTAGTATGGGGCAGGTCCCCTCCTACAATGAGCAGTTCTTC.

CDR3 bases: TGCGCCAGCAGCTTCACAGGGGGCGACGAAAAACTGTTTTTT. Its protein is CASSFTGGDEKLFF. The chain is built from TRBV5-1 and TRBJ1-4, with 9 positions matching TRBD1. Per germline, CDR1 SGHRS and CDR2 YFSETQ. The CDR3 spans 14 residues. V shed 2 bases, J shed 8 bases, and the junction held 4 bases outside the gene matches.

This clone was seen a few times. The CDR3 nucleotides read TGTGCCAGCAGTTTCGAGGGCAGGGGGAACACTGAAGCTTTCTTT. Amino acids: CASSFEGRGNTEAFF. This rearrangement joins TRBV27 to TRBJ1-1, with a tentative D call TRBD1 (6 bases). The CDR3 is 15 amino acids. CDR1 is MNHEY, CDR2 SMNVEV, per germline (reference sequence). The V and J ends lost 3 bases and 1 base respectively, with 12 bases between them.

The J gene is TRBJ1-6, the V gene TRBV4-1; the match to TRBD1 covers 7 bases. CDR3 length equals 17 residues. Germline V gives CDR1 MGHRA, CDR2 YSYEKL. The J segment lost 9 bases and the V segment lost 6 bases, leaving 17 bases of the junction unmatched. CDR3 residues: CASSGGQVVEHSSPLHF. The CDR3 DNA follows: TGCGCCAGCAGTGGTGGACAGGTTGTTGAACATAGTTCACCCCTCCACTTT.

The chain uses TRBV2 and TRBJ1-6; 7 nucleotides align to TRBD1. V lost 8 bases, J lost 6 bases, and 7 bases stayed unmatched. The germline CDR1 and CDR2 sequences are SNHLY and FYNNEI. The CDR3 runs 14 residues. The CDR3 loop is CASSGGTGNSPLHF. The CDR3 DNA reads as TGTGCCAGCTCAGGGGGTACGGGTAATTCACCCCTCCACTTT.

The chain recombines TRBV12-3 or TRBV12-4 with TRBJ2-3; D uncertain. V lost 8 bases, J lost 4 bases, and 10 bases lay in between. This CDR3 spans 12 amino acids. CDR3 sequence: CASRKPADTQYF. The CDR3 DNA is TGTGCCAGCCGTAAGCCGGCAGATACGCAGTATTTT.

The chain recombines TRBV5-1 with TRBJ1-6, with D possibly TRBD1 on 5 matching bases. This CDR3 has 12 residues. Germline assignment: CDR1 SGHRS and CDR2 YFSETQ. Trimming left V 6 bases short and J 10 bases short, with 11 bases between. As DNA, the CDR3 is TGCGCCAGCACGAGGGACGCCTCACCCCTCCACTTT. This codes for CASTRDASPLHF.

The chain is built from TRBV6-5 and TRBJ2-2; the D gene is possibly TRBD1 (6 bases). The CDR3 runs to 15 residues. Trimming shortened V by 0 bases and J by 1 base, and 6 bases separated the two germline ends. The germline gives CDR1 MNHEY, CDR2 SVGAGI. CDR3 sequence reads: CASSYSTGNTGELFF. DNA of the CDR3: TGTGCCAGCAGTTACTCGACAGGGAACACCGGGGAGCTGTTTTTT.

In DNA, the CDR3 is TGCGCCAGCAGCCCAAACAAGGAGACCCAGTACTTC. As protein: CASSPNKETQYF. The genes are TRBV4-1 and TRBJ2-5; D is uncertain. V was cut by 4 bases and J by 5 bases, with 8 bases left in between. This CDR3 contains 12 residues. Germline CDR1 reads MGHRA; CDR2 reads YSYEKL.

The genes are TRBV5-1 and TRBJ1-1; tentatively, D is TRBD1 (5 bases). CDR1 and CDR2 (germline): SGHRS, YFSETQ. The CDR3 has 13 residues. Trimming cost V 3 bases and J 5 bases, with 11 bases left between them. The CDR3 here is CASSSGTATEAFF. CDR3 sequence (DNA): TGCGCCAGCAGCTCCGGGACGGCAACTGAAGCTTTCTTT. Full variable domain (rest looked up from reference TRBV5-1 and TRBJ1-1): KAGVTQTPRYLIKTRGQQVTLSCSPISGHRSVSWYQQTPGQGLQFLFEYFSETQRNKGNFPGRFSGRQFSNSRSEMNVSTLELGDSALYLCASSSGTATEAFFGQGTRLTVV.

Here the CDR3 reads CASSLVTGEQYEQYF. DNA of the CDR3: TGCGCCAGCAGCCTAGTGACGGGAGAACAGTACGAGCAGTACTTC. The chain joins TRBV4-1 to TRBJ2-7, with TRBD2 as a possible D gene (6 bases). This CDR3 region has 15 residues. The germline V and J ends were trimmed by 4 bases and 4 bases, with 17 bases remaining between them. Germline V gene sequence: CDR1 MGHRA, CDR2 YSYEKL.

The rearrangement uses TRBV6-1 and TRBJ1-5; D is perhaps TRBD1 (5 bases). The CDR3 sequence is 16 residues long. Germline assignment: CDR1 MNHNS and CDR2 SASEGT. V lost 3 bases to trimming and J lost 2 bases, with 14 bases between them. CDR3 loop: CASSDLLGPGNQPQHF. CDR3 sequence (DNA): TGTGCCAGCAGTGACCTCCTGGGGCCTGGCAATCAGCCCCAGCATTTT.

The chain recombines TRBV9 with TRBJ1-5; D gene ambiguous. Trimming removed 0 bases at V and 3 bases at J, with 10 bases between. There are 15 residues in the CDR3. Germline loops: CDR1 SGDLS, CDR2 YYNGEE. CDR3 amino acids: CASSVGPGNNQPQHF. CDR3 coding DNA: TGTGCCAGCAGCGTAGGTCCCGGGAACAATCAGCCCCAGCATTTT. Based on the CDR3 plus reference TRBV9 and TRBJ1-5, the full variable domain is DSGVTQTPKHLITATGQRVTLRCSPRSGDLSVYWYQQSLDQGLQFLIQYYNGEERAKGNILERFSAQQFPDLHSELNLSSLELGDSALYFCASSVGPGNNQPQHFGDGTRLSIL.